The 32 T cell receptor beta chains reported below all come from one sample, sequenced in a study of glioma-infiltrating T cells. Using RNA template, CDR3s of TCR alpha and beta were amplified with iRepertoire arm-PCR. A single record per CDR3 protein comes from TCRdb applying MiXCR to the multiplex PCR reads. The sample has about 210,000 distinct CDR3 sequences; 25% to 35% are singletons. Sequenced sample: glioma tissue, nonneoplastic brain tissue, or PBMCs (not recorded which). The receptors stem from a human donor with low-grade glioma or glioblastoma, undergoing nonglioma brain surgery, or in good health (not recorded which).

Many counts were recorded for this clonotype. The J gene is TRBJ2-7, the V gene TRBV20-1, with 11 nucleotides matching TRBD1. This CDR3 has 13 amino acids. Germline assignment: CDR1 DFQATT and CDR2 SNEGSKA (reference sequence). V was clipped by 6 bases and J by 4 bases; unmatched bases: 5. The CDR3 reads CSAEDRGPYEQYF. CDR3 DNA: TGCAGTGCAGAGGACAGGGGGCCATACGAGCAGTACTTC.

This clonotype showed up many times. This chain uses TRBV18 with TRBJ1-2; D is perhaps TRBD1 (5 bases). Germline-derived CDR1 and CDR2 are KGHSH and LQKENI. The CDR3 is 16 amino acids. Trimming shortened V by 2 bases and J by 5 bases, and 18 bases separated the two germline ends. CDR3 bases: TGTGCCAGCTCACCAGCAGGTCCTGCAACAGGTTATGGCTACACCTTC. This codes for CASSPAGPATGYGYTF. The complete variable domain, with remaining parts taken from reference TRBV18 and TRBJ1-2, reads NAGVMQNPRHLVRRRGQEARLRCSPMKGHSHVYWYRQLPEEGLKFMVYLQKENIIDESGMPKERFSAEFPKEGPSILRIQQVVRGDSAAYFCASSPAGPATGYGYTFGSGTRLTVV.

V and J are TRBV6-1 and TRBJ1-1, with D tentatively TRBD1 (6 bases). Trimming took off 7 bases at V and 5 bases at J, with 23 bases between the two ends. There are 16 residues in the CDR3. The germline gives CDR1 MNHNS, CDR2 SASEGT. The CDR3, as DNA: TGTGCCAGCAACCATTACCCGGGGCAGGGGATGACTGAAGCTTTCTTT. It translates to CASNHYPGQGMTEAFF.

The table lists this clonotype with many counts. The genes are TRBV15 and TRBJ2-7; either TRBD1 or TRBD2 may supply D (5 bases each). The CDR3 runs 13 residues. V lost 6 bases, J lost 3 bases, and 12 bases lay in between. The V gene's germline CDR1 is LNHNV and CDR2 YYDKDF (reference sequence). Here the CDR3 DNA reads TGTGCCACCAGTCGGGGCAGGGACTACGAGCAGTACTTC. Amino acids: CATSRGRDYEQYF.

In the case of this clonotype: Given a much more abundant clone one base away, this may be a read error. Because the CDR3 is missing its conserved closing phenylalanine or tryptophan, this is likely a read error. For the CDR3, the DNA is TGTGCCAGCAGCCATACTAACAGGGACACTGAAGCTTTCCTT. Translating gives CASSHTNRDTEAFL. The J gene is TRBJ1-1, the V gene TRBV3-1; D may be TRBD1 (6 bases). In germline, CDR1 is LGHDT, CDR2 YNNKEL (reference sequence). This CDR3 spans 14 amino acids. The V and J ends lost 3 bases and 3 bases respectively, with 11 bases between them.

As concerns this clonotype: Sequence at one end of the junction differs from germline and may be a read error. The chain is built from TRBV5-1 and TRBJ2-1; 7 bases line up with TRBD1. The CDR3 is made up of 16 amino acids. The germline gives CDR1 SGHRS, CDR2 YFSETQ. CDR3 DNA: TGCGCCGGCAGCTTAAGCGCAGGACAGGTCTTTAATGAGCAGTTCTTC. Protein: CAGSLSAGQVFNEQFF.

Comments on this clonotype: A read error may be the cause here, since a much bigger clone is one base away. CDR3 amino acids: CASSKGRQGGQPQHF. CDR3 nucleotide sequence: TGCGCCAGCAGCAAAGGCCGGCAGGGTGGGCAGCCCCAGCATTTT. The V gene is TRBV4-3, the J gene TRBJ1-5; the D gene is possibly TRBD1 (5 bases). The CDR3 is 15 residues long. Germline CDR1 reads LGHNA; CDR2 reads YSLEER. V lost 5 bases to trimming and J lost 7 bases, with 18 bases between them.

This sequence joins TRBV27 and TRBJ1-2; no definite D call. The germline gives CDR1 MNHEY, CDR2 SMNVEV (reference sequence). V lost 8 bases to trimming and J lost 4 bases, with 14 bases between them. The CDR3 totals 13 residues. This CDR3 is CASREGRSYGYTF. The CDR3 coding sequence is TGTGCCAGCCGTGAAGGGCGGAGCTATGGCTACACCTTC.

The gene calls are TRBV5-1 and TRBJ1-4; tentatively, D is TRBD1 (6 bases). The germline V gene has CDR1 SGHRS and CDR2 YFSETQ. The length of the CDR3 is 15 residues. V was pared by 0 bases and J by 3 bases, with 9 bases between. CDR3 amino acids: CASSLVGGPNEKLFF. The CDR3 nucleotides are TGCGCCAGCAGCTTGGTAGGGGGTCCTAATGAAAAACTGTTTTTT.

This clonotype appeared many times. The genes are TRBV6-2 or TRBV6-3 and TRBJ2-3; 7 bases fit TRBD2. CDR3 size: 13 residues. The V segment lost 6 bases and the J segment 6 bases; nucleotides outside the gene matches: 6. CDR1 and CDR2 from the germline V gene are MNHEY and SVGEGT. Written as DNA, the CDR3 is TGTGCCAGCAGCCCCGCGGGAGCCGATACGCAGTATTTT. This encodes CASSPAGADTQYF.

This clonotype has ten or more counts. The chain carries TRBV3-1 and TRBJ2-1; D not certain. In germline, CDR1 is LGHDT, CDR2 YNNKEL (reference sequence). Trimming shortened V by 0 bases and J by 6 bases, and 9 bases separated the two germline ends. The CDR3 has 14 amino acids. The CDR3: CASSQDMVSNEQFF. In nucleotides, the CDR3 is TGTGCCAGCAGCCAAGATATGGTCTCCAATGAGCAGTTCTTC.

This clonotype occurred a few times. The genes are TRBV5-1 and TRBJ2-7; D possibly corresponds to TRBD1 (6 bases). Germline-derived CDR1 and CDR2 are SGHRS and YFSETQ. The CDR3 is 14 residues long. V lost 5 bases to trimming and J lost 0 bases, with 12 bases between them. This chain's CDR3 is CASSGTISSYEQYF. CDR3 nucleotides: TGCGCCAGCAGTGGGACAATAAGCTCCTACGAGCAGTACTTC.

This chain links TRBV5-1 with TRBJ2-3, with 9 bases matching TRBD1. Trimming at V came to 6 bases and at J to 2 bases, leaving 7 bases not matched to a gene. There are 15 residues in the CDR3. The germline V gene has CDR1 SGHRS and CDR2 YFSETQ. CDR3 nucleotides: TGCGCCAGCAAGCGGACAGGGGTCTACACAGATACGCAGTATTTT. It codes for CASKRTGVYTDTQYF.

This clonotype was recorded many times. The V gene is TRBV28, the J gene TRBJ2-3; TRBD2 agrees at 7 bases. The CDR3 is 14 residues long. Trimming at V came to 6 bases and at J to 2 bases, leaving 5 bases not matched to a gene. Germline CDR1 MDHEN, CDR2 SYDVKM. The CDR3 is CASRGGVNTDTQYF. For the CDR3, the DNA is TGTGCCAGCAGGGGAGGGGTTAACACAGATACGCAGTATTTT.

This clonotype came up many times. The V gene is TRBV6-1, the J gene TRBJ2-1; D is perhaps TRBD1 (6 bases). V lost 6 bases and J 3 bases, leaving 12 bases between the germline ends. Per germline, CDR1 MNHNS and CDR2 SASEGT. The CDR3 loop spans 14 amino acids. CDR3 nucleotide sequence: TGTGCCAGCAGCGAACGGGACATCTACAATGAGCAGTTCTTC. Protein: CASSERDIYNEQFF.

The chain employs TRBV19 and TRBJ1-5; D gene uncertain. The germline gives CDR1 LNHDA, CDR2 SQIVND (reference sequence). This CDR3 is 12 amino acids long. V was pared by 6 bases and J by 5 bases, with 8 bases between. The CDR3 DNA sequence: TGTGCCAGTAGCAAAGGGTATCAGCCCCAGCATTTT. Its protein is CASSKGYQPQHF. Full variable domain (rest looked up from reference TRBV19 and TRBJ1-5): DGGITQSPKYLFRKEGQNVTLSCEQNLNHDAMYWYRQDPGQGLRLIYYSQIVNDFQKGDIAEGYSVSREKKESFPLTVTSAQKNPTAFYLCASSKGYQPQHFGDGTRLSIL.

This clonotype was picked up one time. V is TRBV6-5 and J is TRBJ2-7; D gene uncertain. Germline lookup yields CDR1 MNHEY and CDR2 SVGAGI. V lost 2 bases and J lost 0, with 8 bases in between. This CDR3 comprises 14 residues. CDR3 DNA sequence: TGTGCCAGCAGTTACCAGCTCTCCTCCTACGAGCAGTACTTC. The encoded protein is CASSYQLSSYEQYF.

Many counts were recorded for this clonotype. V and J are TRBV6-2 or TRBV6-3 and TRBJ2-5, with a tentative D call TRBD1 (7 bases). Germline values: CDR1 MNHEY, CDR2 SVGEGT. Trimming removed 4 bases from V and 4 bases from J, with 19 bases in between. This CDR3 is 16 amino acids long. The CDR3 reads CASSSSHRGGTETQYF. CDR3 sequence (DNA): TGTGCCAGCAGTTCTTCCCACAGGGGAGGAACAGAGACCCAGTACTTC.

In regard to this clonotype: Just one base apart from a much larger clone, this may be a read error. The V gene is TRBV7-2, the J gene TRBJ2-3, with D possibly matching TRBD1 (6 bases). CDR1 and CDR2 (germline): SGHTA, FQGNSA. The V gene lost 4 bases and the J gene lost 4 bases, with 18 bases spanning the gap. This CDR3 has 16 amino acids. This chain's CDR3 is CASSSRTATGPDTQYF. CDR3 in DNA: TGTGCCAGCAGCTCCCGGACAGCCACAGGGCCAGATACGCAGTATTTT.

This clonotype showed up many times. This chain uses TRBV6-2 or TRBV6-3 with TRBJ1-3; D gene unclear. This CDR3 contains 13 residues. Germline V gives CDR1 MNHEY, CDR2 SVGEGT. Trimming took off 8 bases at V and 3 bases at J, with 11 bases between the two ends. The CDR3 DNA is TGTGCCAGCCGGCGAGGGATTGGAAACACCATATATTTT. Translation: CASRRGIGNTIYF.

This clonotype was counted at least ten times. This chain joins TRBV7-2 and TRBJ2-3; D uncertain. V lost 4 bases, J lost 4 bases, and 18 bases lay in between. Per germline, CDR1 SGHTA and CDR2 FQGNSA. The CDR3 extends over 16 amino acids. For the CDR3, the DNA is TGTGCCAGCAGCTCCCAATCGTTTAAGGTGGCAGATACGCAGTATTTT. As protein: CASSSQSFKVADTQYF.

As for this clonotype: A much larger clone lies a single base off, so this may be a read error. CDR3 nucleotides: TGTGCCAGCAGCCCCTCGACCGGCGCCGACCCCTTCAACGCAGATACGCGGTATTTT. It translates to CASSPSTGADPFNADTRYF. This chain connects TRBV28 to TRBJ2-3; the D is unclear. The CDR3 has 19 amino acids. The germline gives CDR1 MDHEN, CDR2 SYDVKM. The whole variable domain, remainder taken from reference TRBV28 and TRBJ2-3, is DVKVTQSSRYLVKRTGEKVFLECVQDMDHENMFWYRQDPGLGLRLIYFSYDVKMKEKGDIPEGYSVSREKKERFSLILESASTNQTSMYLCASSPSTGADPFNADTRYFGPGTRLTVL.

The chain links TRBV25-1 to TRBJ2-6, with D hard to call. V was pared by 8 bases and J by 3 bases, with 11 bases between. Per the germline V gene, CDR1 is MGHDK and CDR2 is SYGVNS. The CDR3 is 14 residues long. CDR3 loop: CASWRDFGANVLTF. The CDR3 DNA sequence: TGTGCCAGCTGGAGAGACTTTGGGGCCAACGTCCTGACTTTC. Filled out from reference TRBV25-1 and TRBJ2-6, the complete variable domain reads EADIYQTPRYLVIGTGKKITLECSQTMGHDKMYWYQQDPGMELHLIHYSYGVNSTEKGDLSSESTVSRIRTEHFPLTLESARPSHTSQYLCASWRDFGANVLTFGAGSRLTVL.

A remark on this clonotype: This could be a read error, since a much larger clone is one nucleotide away. The V gene is TRBV6-5, the J gene TRBJ2-5, with D possibly being TRBD1 (5 bases). Germline CDR1 MNHEY, CDR2 SVGAGI. This CDR3 spans 14 amino acids. CDR3 in DNA: TGCGCCAGCCTCGAAGGGGTAGTAAGAGAGACCCAGTACTTC. Amino acid sequence: CASLEGVVRETQYF.

This CDR3 is CASRPGTGDSGANVLTF. The CDR3 nucleotides are TGTGCCAGCAGACCCGGGACAGGAGACTCTGGGGCCAACGTCCTGACTTTC. J is TRBJ2-6 and V is TRBV5-4; TRBD1 agrees at 8 bases. The germline V gene encodes CDR1 SGHNT and CDR2 YYREEE (reference sequence). The ends lost 5 bases at V and 0 bases at J; junction bases unmatched: 7. The CDR3 extends over 17 amino acids.

The chain carries TRBV28 and TRBJ2-5; 11 bases are shared with TRBD1. The ends lost 8 bases at V and 5 bases at J; junction bases unmatched: 13. The CDR3 consists of 16 residues. Per germline, CDR1 MDHEN and CDR2 SYDVKM. This CDR3 reads CASLVADRGRVETQYF. Here the CDR3 DNA reads TGTGCCAGCCTGGTGGCGGACAGGGGGCGCGTGGAGACCCAGTACTTC.

In the case of this clonotype: At one end the junction does not follow the germline gene, possibly because of a read error. The chain employs TRBV27 and TRBJ2-1; no definite D call. CDR1 and CDR2 (germline): MNHEY, SMNVEV (reference sequence). The CDR3 is 13 amino acids. The CDR3 region is CASFSSSYNEQLF. In nucleotides, the CDR3 is TGTGCCAGCTTTTCGAGCTCCTACAATGAGCAGCTCTTC.

This clonotype has ten or more counts. The junction and the germline gene differ at one end; a read error may be behind it. The chain combines TRBV6-2 or TRBV6-3 with TRBJ2-1; D may be TRBD2 (5 bases). The CDR3 covers 15 residues. Germline V gene data show CDR1 as MNHEY and CDR2 as SVGEGT. This CDR3 is CASSYRRAGFNQQFF. The CDR3 nucleotides are TGTGCCAGCAGTTACCGGCGGGCGGGCTTCAATCAGCAGTTCTTC.

This clonotype occurred many times. The V gene is TRBV4-3, the J gene TRBJ2-7; 11 bases agree with TRBD2. Germline CDR1 and CDR2: LGHNA and YSLEER. The CDR3 runs to 16 residues. The V segment lost 1 base and the J segment 3 bases; nucleotides outside the gene matches: 5. The CDR3 region is CASSQASLAGVYEQYF. The CDR3 DNA follows: TGCGCCAGCAGCCAAGCGTCACTAGCGGGGGTCTACGAGCAGTACTTC.

This clonotype was picked up many times. The rearrangement links TRBV20-1 to TRBJ1-3; no definite D call. The CDR3 has 14 residues. V dropped 5 bases and J dropped 0 bases, with 11 bases sitting between them. Germline V gene lookup returns CDR1 DFQATT and CDR2 SNEGSKA (reference sequence). DNA of the CDR3: TGCAGTGCTCCGGTCCAAGACTCTGGAAACACCATATATTTT. This codes for CSAPVQDSGNTIYF.

Comments on this clonotype: This may arise from a read error, as a much more abundant clone is one base away. The rearrangement links TRBV4-2 to TRBJ2-1, with D uncertain. This CDR3 has 13 residues. CDR1 is LGHNA, CDR2 YNFKEQ, per germline. CDR3 residues: CASSQRLNNEKFF. CDR3 bases: TGTGCCAGCAGCCAAAGGTTAAACAATGAGAAGTTCTTC.

This clonotype has a count of ten or more. This chain links TRBV6-2 or TRBV6-3 with TRBJ2-7; D unresolved. Per the germline V gene, CDR1 is MNHEY and CDR2 is SVGEGT. V lost 3 bases, J lost 2 bases, and 5 bases lay in between. The CDR3 spans 12 residues. The CDR3 nucleotides are TGTGCCAGCAGTTATGTGGCCTACGAGCAGTACTTC. Its translation is CASSYVAYEQYF.